Each of the 16 T cell receptor beta chains below was sequenced from the same sample in a study of blood T cells in healthy people across ages. Through a sample-barcoded 5' primer and a J-beta primer mix, a second PCR was run for roughly 7 to 11 cycles. TCRdb re-analysed the 5' RACE reads in MiXCR, keeping a single row per CDR3 protein. The table records over a million distinct CDR3 sequences, about 42% of them present only once. Sequenced material: blood. These receptors all come from a woman between 18 and 29 years old in good health.

The chain combines TRBV24-1 with TRBJ2-3; D possibly uses TRBD1 or TRBD2 (6 bases each). This CDR3 has 15 amino acids. V lost 2 bases to trimming and J lost 6 bases, with 14 bases between them. The germline V gene has CDR1 KGHDR and CDR2 SFDVKD. CDR3 amino acids: CATSDSGGIRDTQYF. The CDR3, as DNA: TGTGCCACCAGTGATTCCGGGGGCATACGGGATACGCAGTATTTT.

The chain combines TRBV20-1 with TRBJ2-1, with D uncertain. The DNA end is a closer match to TRBJ2-7, so the J assignment may be wrong. This CDR3 is built from 14 residues. Germline V gene data show CDR1 as DFQATT and CDR2 as SNEGSKA (reference sequence). The CDR3 nucleotides are TGCAGTGCCAGGAGTCTAGAGAATTACAATGAGCAGTACTTC. As protein: CSARSLENYNEQYF.

A few counts support this clonotype. The CDR3 loop reads CASSHGTSVTDTQYF. The CDR3 DNA reads TGTGCCAGCAGCCACGGGACTAGCGTCACAGATACGCAGTATTTT. The J gene is TRBJ2-3, the V gene TRBV4-2; 10 nucleotides line up with TRBD2. The CDR3 contains 15 residues. Germline V CDR1 and CDR2: LGHNA, YNFKEQ. J lost 2 bases, V lost 3 bases, and 2 bases had no gene match.

As regards this clonotype: With a much larger clone just one base away, this may be a read error. The chain combines TRBV25-1 with TRBJ2-2, with TRBD2 identical over 12 bases. CDR1 and CDR2 (germline): MGHDK, SYGVNS. This CDR3 is 17 amino acids long. CDR3 sequence (DNA): TGTGCCAGCAGTGAGCTAGCGGGAGGGTTGAGCACCAGGGAGCTGTTTTTT. The encoded protein is CASSELAGGLSTRELFF.

This rearrangement joins TRBV27 to TRBJ2-4; the D call may be TRBD1 or TRBD2 (5 bases each). V lost 5 bases and J lost 9, with 14 bases in between. Germline CDR1 MNHEY, CDR2 SMNVEV (reference sequence). The CDR3 has 13 amino acids. In nucleotides, the CDR3 is TGTGCCAGCAGTCAGCAGGGTGGGGGCATTCAGTACTTC. Amino acids: CASSQQGGGIQYF.

The gene calls are TRBV27 and TRBJ2-1; maybe TRBD2 (5 bases). V was clipped by 7 bases and J by 0 bases, with 16 bases between them. Germline V CDR1 and CDR2: MNHEY, SMNVEV (reference sequence). This CDR3 is 16 amino acids long. The CDR3 DNA reads TGTGCCAGCACGGATTTGCGGGTAAGCTCCTACAATGAGCAGTTCTTC. This codes for CASTDLRVSSYNEQFF.

This clonotype was counted a few times. The chain couples TRBV29-1 to TRBJ2-5, with TRBD1 identical over 11 bases. Germline trimming cut 7 bases from V and 11 bases from J; bases unmatched to any gene: 15. Per the germline V gene, CDR1 is SQVTM and CDR2 is ANQGSEA. The CDR3 extends over 14 amino acids. The CDR3 is CSAEGQGVYNEQYF. CDR3 DNA: TGCAGCGCCGAGGGACAGGGGGTTTACAATGAGCAGTACTTC.

This chain connects TRBV13 to TRBJ2-7; 7 nucleotides agree with TRBD1. The germline V gene has CDR1 PRHDT and CDR2 FYEKMQ (reference sequence). This CDR3 region has 14 residues. The ends lost 5 bases at V and 3 bases at J; junction bases unmatched: 7. CDR3 bases: TGTGCCAGCAGCGGGGGACAGTCCGTCTACGAGCAGTACTTC. This gives the protein CASSGGQSVYEQYF.

This clonotype has more than one count but fewer than ten. This chain joins TRBV6-5 and TRBJ2-1, with TRBD1 matching over 9 bases. Trimming took 6 bases from V and 4 from J; bases not matched to a gene: 7. The CDR3 has 15 residues. Per the germline V gene, CDR1 is MNHEY and CDR2 is SVGAGI. For the CDR3, the DNA is TGTGCCAGCAGAAGCACAGGGGGCGTATACAATGAGCAGTTCTTC. Its translation is CASRSTGGVYNEQFF.

The CDR3 DNA reads as TGTGCCAGCAGTTTAAAGGGGGGGACGTATAGCAATCAGCCCCAGCATTTT. This encodes CASSLKGGTYSNQPQHF. This chain joins TRBV12-3 or TRBV12-4 and TRBJ1-5; TRBD1 might be the D (6 bases). V lost 2 bases and J 0 bases, leaving 14 bases between the germline ends. This CDR3 has 17 amino acids.

This sequence joins TRBV12-3 or TRBV12-4 and TRBJ2-2, with 7 nucleotides matching TRBD2. V shed 3 bases, J shed 3 bases, and the junction held 7 bases outside the gene matches. This CDR3 is built from 16 residues. The DNA of the CDR3 is TGTGCCAGCAGTTTGGCGAGCGGGGACTACACCGGGGAGCTGTTTTTT. As protein: CASSLASGDYTGELFF.

This clonotype occurred a few times. The DNA of the CDR3 is TGTGCCAGCACCTATTCCGGGGAGCTGTTTTTT. It specifies CASTYSGELFF. The chain recombines TRBV6-5 with TRBJ2-2; no clear D gene. V was trimmed by 7 bases and J by 6 bases, leaving 6 bases between them. This CDR3 contains 11 residues. CDR1 and CDR2 from the germline V gene are MNHEY and SVGAGI.

The J gene is TRBJ2-1, the V gene TRBV29-1, with D perhaps matching TRBD2 (6 bases). The assigned J gene may be wrong: the sequence end matches TRBJ2-7 better. There are 10 residues in the CDR3. Germline CDR1 and CDR2: SQVTM and ANQGSEA. In DNA, the CDR3 is TGCAGCGGGGGGGAGAATGAGCAGTACTTC. Encoded protein: CSGGENEQYF.

The rearrangement joins TRBV27 to TRBJ1-2, with 11 positions matching TRBD1. V lost 6 bases, J lost 7 bases, and 13 bases stayed unmatched. Looked up from germline, CDR1 is MNHEY and CDR2 is SMNVEV (reference sequence). The CDR3 runs 16 residues. This chain's CDR3 is CASSFLSGTGGSGYTF. CDR3 DNA sequence: TGTGCCAGCAGCTTCCTTTCCGGGACAGGGGGTTCTGGCTACACCTTC.

The chain links TRBV29-1 to TRBJ1-2; D gene ambiguous. CDR1 SQVTM and CDR2 ANQGSEA come from the germline V gene. The CDR3 loop spans 12 amino acids. Trimming cost V 4 bases and J 4 bases, with 10 bases left between them. The CDR3 coding sequence is TGCAGCGTTGCGGCTGGTGTCTATGGCTACACCTTC. Protein product: CSVAAGVYGYTF.

V is TRBV6-6 and J is TRBJ2-1; a weak D match, TRBD2 (5 bases). V gave up 7 bases and J gave up 4 bases, with 8 bases separating them. Germline V gene lookup returns CDR1 MNHNY and CDR2 SVGAGI (reference sequence). The CDR3 covers 12 residues. CDR3 bases: TGTGCCAGCAATGAGGGTTACAATGAGCAGTTCTTC. Protein: CASNEGYNEQFF.